Each of the 26 T cell receptor beta chains below was sequenced from the same sample in a study of T cell changes during pregnancy in multiple sclerosis. Data came from immunoSEQ multiplex PCR; TCRdb stores just in-frame clones and leaves some out. This table holds 55,000 to 70,000 clones, 89% found once. Sequenced material: peripheral blood, taken in the first trimester of pregnancy. These receptors originate from a female donor with multiple sclerosis, enrolled in a pregnancy study.

The rearrangement links TRBV5-8 to TRBJ1-1, with D possibly TRBD1 on 6 matching bases. This CDR3 is built from 14 residues. The V gene's germline CDR1 is SGHTS and CDR2 YDEGEE. Trimming took off 2 bases at V and 7 bases at J, with 15 bases between the two ends. DNA for the CDR3: TGTGCCAGCAGCTTCCTCAGGGGTTCCGTTGAAGCTTTCTTT. This encodes CASSFLRGSVEAFF.

V gene TRBV27 combines with J gene TRBJ2-1; D is unclear. The CDR3 covers 11 residues. Germline CDR1 and CDR2: MNHEY and SMNVEV (reference sequence). V gave up 6 bases and J gave up 5 bases, with 5 bases separating them. This CDR3 is CASSVNNEQFF. CDR3 bases: TGTGCCAGCAGCGTAAACAATGAGCAGTTCTTC.

J is TRBJ2-5 and V is TRBV5-1, with TRBD1 matching 7 bases. This CDR3 comprises 14 residues. After removal of 5 bases from V and 4 bases from J, the junction contained 8 bases not matched to a gene. Germline V CDR1 and CDR2: SGHRS, YFSETQ. The CDR3 nucleotides are TGCGCCAGCAGTCCGACAGGGCTGGGAGAGACCCAGTACTTC. It codes for CASSPTGLGETQYF. The whole variable domain, remainder taken from reference TRBV5-1 and TRBJ2-5, is KAGVTQTPRYLIKTRGQQVTLSCSPISGHRSVSWYQQTPGQGLQFLFEYFSETQRNKGNFPGRFSGRQFSNSRSEMNVSTLELGDSALYLCASSPTGLGETQYFGPGTRLLVL.

This chain joins TRBV7-2 and TRBJ2-7, with D maybe TRBD2 (5 bases). This CDR3 has 16 amino acids. Trimming stripped 5 bases from V and 1 base from J, with 18 bases between. Germline V lookup: CDR1 SGHTA, CDR2 FQGNSA. In DNA, the CDR3 is TGTGCCAGCAGCCAGGCGGGTCTCAGCCCATCCTACGAGCAGTACTTC. Translated, it gives CASSQAGLSPSYEQYF.

This clone was found many times. The V gene is TRBV5-5, the J gene TRBJ2-7; D might be TRBD2 (5 bases). From germline, CDR1 is SGHKS and CDR2 YYEKEE (reference sequence). V dropped 4 bases and J dropped 0 bases, with 17 bases sitting between them. The CDR3 runs 16 residues. This chain's CDR3 is CASSTFPEGSSYEQYF. The CDR3 nucleotides are TGTGCCAGCAGCACCTTTCCCGAGGGAAGCTCCTACGAGCAGTACTTC.

The J gene is TRBJ1-6, the V gene TRBV10-3; a weak D match, TRBD1 (5 bases). Germline assignment: CDR1 ENHRY and CDR2 SYGVKD. The V end was cut by 11 bases, the J end by 7 bases, with 12 bases between. The CDR3 extends over 12 amino acids. The CDR3 region is CASREGNSPLHF. In DNA, the CDR3 is TGTGCCTCGAGGGAGGGGAATTCACCCCTCCACTTT.

This chain joins TRBV5-6 and TRBJ2-1; 11 positions agree with TRBD1. Germline V gene sequence: CDR1 SGHDT, CDR2 YYEEEE. V lost 4 bases to trimming and J lost 7 bases; unmatched junction nucleotides: 7. The CDR3 is 15 residues long. The CDR3 bases are TGTGCCAGCAGCCTCCGGGACAGGGGGGGGAATGAGCAGTTCTTC. It specifies CASSLRDRGGNEQFF.

The rearrangement links TRBV1 to TRBJ1-2; TRBD1, the D gene given by the table, was not confirmed from the DNA. TRBV1 is a listed pseudogene. CDR3 length: 15 residues. The CDR3 nucleotides read TGCACCAGCAGCTTGGACAGGGAAGAGGACTATGGCTACACCTTC. Translating it yields CTSSLDREEDYGYTF.

This rearrangement joins TRBV12-5 to TRBJ1-5, with D perhaps matching TRBD1 (5 bases). CDR1 is LGHNT and CDR2 is FRNRAP in the germline V gene. The CDR3 is 17 amino acids. V was trimmed by 6 bases and J by 0 bases, leaving 18 bases between them. The CDR3 nucleotides read TGTGCTAGTGGACCCGGTTCGGACACAAATAGCAATCAGCCCCAGCATTTT. It encodes CASGPGSDTNSNQPQHF. Full variable domain (rest looked up from reference TRBV12-5 and TRBJ1-5): DARVTQTPRHKVTEMGQEVTMRCQPILGHNTVFWYRQTMMQGLELLAYFRNRAPLDDSGMPKDRFSAEMPDATLATLKIQPSEPRDSAVYFCASGPGSDTNSNQPQHFGDGTRLSIL.

The chain has TRBV6-5 and TRBJ2-7, with 7 bases lining up with TRBD2. J gave up 6 bases and V 1 base, and 6 bases lay outside the gene matches. From germline, CDR1 is MNHEY and CDR2 SVGAGI. This CDR3 is built from 14 residues. CDR3 sequence: CASSYFAGDREQYF. The CDR3 bases are TGTGCCAGCAGTTACTTCGCGGGAGACCGCGAGCAGTACTTC.

The V call is TRBV6-1, the J call TRBJ1-2; 10 bases are shared with TRBD1. The CDR3 consists of 15 residues. Germline V gives CDR1 MNHNS, CDR2 SASEGT. J lost 8 bases, V lost 4 bases, and 10 bases had no gene match. The CDR3 sequence: CASSATRQGAGGYTF. DNA of the CDR3: TGTGCCAGCAGTGCGACTAGACAGGGGGCTGGAGGCTACACCTTC.

V is TRBV28 and J is TRBJ1-4; D is ambiguous. V lost 8 bases and J lost 3, with 10 bases in between. This CDR3 spans 13 amino acids. Germline lookup yields CDR1 MDHEN and CDR2 SYDVKM. CDR3 protein: CASGSGANEKLFF. The CDR3 region has the DNA TGTGCCAGCGGGAGTGGGGCTAATGAAAAACTGTTTTTT.

This chain links TRBV10-3 with TRBJ1-1; D may be TRBD1 (5 bases). Between the trimmed V and J ends, which lost 4 bases and 5 bases, there was a span of 20 bases. CDR3 length: 16 residues. Looked up from germline, CDR1 is ENHRY and CDR2 is SYGVKD. The CDR3: CAISVTSQGRETEAFF. The CDR3 nucleotides are TGTGCCATCAGTGTAACTTCCCAGGGACGGGAGACTGAAGCTTTCTTT.

The table lists this clone with a few counts. V and J are TRBV11-2 and TRBJ1-2; D perhaps matches TRBD1 (5 bases). This CDR3 region has 13 residues. Trimming stripped 5 bases from V and 6 bases from J, with 13 bases between. Germline values: CDR1 SGHAT, CDR2 FQNNGV. In nucleotides, the CDR3 is TGTGCCAGCAGCGGCAGGGCGTATAATGGCTACACCTTC. This gives the protein CASSGRAYNGYTF.

The chain uses TRBV5-1 and TRBJ2-7; maybe TRBD2 (6 bases). The V gene's germline CDR1 is SGHRS and CDR2 YFSETQ. This CDR3 spans 13 amino acids. V dropped 5 bases and J dropped 5 bases, with 14 bases sitting between them. The CDR3 loop reads CASSTVRGDEQYF. CDR3 sequence (DNA): TGCGCCAGCAGTACAGTGCGGGGCGACGAGCAGTACTTC. Using reference TRBV5-1 and TRBJ2-7 for the parts outside the CDR3, the full variable domain is KAGVTQTPRYLIKTRGQQVTLSCSPISGHRSVSWYQQTPGQGLQFLFEYFSETQRNKGNFPGRFSGRQFSNSRSEMNVSTLELGDSALYLCASSTVRGDEQYFGPGTRLTVT.

This chain joins TRBV19 and TRBJ1-4; maybe TRBD1 (6 bases). This CDR3 comprises 13 residues. From germline, CDR1 is LNHDA and CDR2 SQIVND (reference sequence). The V end was cut by 5 bases, the J end by 7 bases, with 11 bases between. The CDR3 DNA reads as TGTGCCAGTAGTCAGGACAGTGGTGAAAAACTGTTTTTT. Protein: CASSQDSGEKLFF.

The chain combines TRBV5-1 with TRBJ1-4, with D uncertain. Trimming cost V 4 bases and J 0 bases, with 7 bases left between them. Germline CDR1 is SGHRS and CDR2 is YFSETQ. This CDR3 has 14 amino acids. The CDR3 sequence is CASSPVATNEKLFF. The CDR3 bases are TGCGCCAGCAGCCCGGTGGCAACTAATGAAAAACTGTTTTTT.

This chain joins TRBV29-1 and TRBJ2-1; TRBD2 agrees at 9 bases. In germline, CDR1 is SQVTM, CDR2 ANQGSEA. CDR3 length: 13 residues. The V gene end was trimmed by 7 bases and the J gene end by 9 bases; junction bases not matched to a gene: 10. Here the CDR3 DNA reads TGCAGCGCTTCGAGCGGGGGGCGGAGTGAGCAGTTCTTC. This gives the protein CSASSGGRSEQFF.

The table lists this clone with a count of one. V is TRBV18 and J is TRBJ2-6; 7 nucleotides agree with TRBD2. V was pared by 5 bases and J by 0 bases, with 10 bases of the junction left unmatched. There are 18 residues in the CDR3. From germline, CDR1 is KGHSH and CDR2 LQKENI. CDR3 sequence reads: CASSSGSGLSSGANVLTF. In nucleotides, the CDR3 is TGTGCCAGCTCATCGGGTAGCGGGTTGAGCTCTGGGGCCAACGTCCTGACTTTC.

The V call is TRBV19, the J call TRBJ2-7; maybe TRBD1 (5 bases). Germline CDR1 is LNHDA and CDR2 is SQIVND (reference sequence). This CDR3 comprises 14 residues. V lost 3 bases, J lost 3 bases, and 12 bases lay in between. The CDR3 here is CASSIYTGIYEQYF. The CDR3 DNA is TGTGCCAGTAGTATTTATACAGGAATCTACGAGCAGTACTTC.

This chain joins TRBV6-5 and TRBJ1-1; a possible D gene is TRBD1 (6 bases). Between the trimmed V and J ends, which lost 4 bases and 1 base, there was a span of 10 bases. The CDR3 sequence is 14 residues long. Germline V gives CDR1 MNHEY, CDR2 SVGAGI. The CDR3, as DNA: TGTGCCAGCAGTTCAGCAGGGGCGAACACTGAAGCTTTCTTT. It is translated as CASSSAGANTEAFF.

V is TRBV19 and J is TRBJ1-1; D not certain. The germline CDR1 and CDR2 sequences are LNHDA and SQIVND (reference sequence). The CDR3 sequence is 15 residues long. Trimming stripped 5 bases from V and 3 bases from J, with 16 bases between. The CDR3 protein is CASSLFTGRDTEAFF. The CDR3 bases are TGTGCCAGTAGTCTCTTCACCGGGAGGGACACTGAAGCTTTCTTT. Filled out from reference TRBV19 and TRBJ1-1, the complete variable domain reads DGGITQSPKYLFRKEGQNVTLSCEQNLNHDAMYWYRQDPGQGLRLIYYSQIVNDFQKGDIAEGYSVSREKKESFPLTVTSAQKNPTAFYLCASSLFTGRDTEAFFGQGTRLTVV.

The chain uses TRBV7-9 and TRBJ2-1, with 12 bases matching TRBD1. CDR1 SEHNR and CDR2 FQNEAQ come from the germline V gene (reference sequence). The V segment lost 4 bases and the J segment 8 bases; nucleotides outside the gene matches: 18. This CDR3 is 19 amino acids long. The CDR3 spells CASSYSYNTPGQGADEQFF. CDR3 in DNA: TGTGCCAGCAGCTACAGTTATAATACCCCGGGACAGGGGGCCGATGAGCAGTTCTTC.

This chain uses TRBV19 with TRBJ2-3; 7 nucleotides line up with TRBD1. V dropped 4 bases and J dropped 7; count of bases not matched to a gene: 14. Germline values: CDR1 LNHDA, CDR2 SQIVND (reference sequence). This CDR3 is built from 16 residues. Here the CDR3 DNA reads TGTGCCAGTAGTACCGCAGGGACAGCGTCCAGGTATACGCAGTATTTT. Its protein is CASSTAGTASRYTQYF.

The V gene is TRBV7-6, the J gene TRBJ1-5, with 9 nucleotides matching TRBD1. The germline CDR1 and CDR2 sequences are SGHVS and FNYEAQ. This CDR3 comprises 15 residues. Losses at the gene ends were 4 bases for V and 5 bases for J; bases not matched to a gene: 6. The CDR3 spells CASSWGTGFDQPQHF. CDR3 nucleotides: TGTGCCAGCAGCTGGGGGACAGGGTTTGATCAGCCCCAGCATTTT.

The chain has TRBV29-1 and TRBJ2-1, with 9 bases that match TRBD1. The CDR3 has 13 residues. J gave up 9 bases and V 1 base, and 4 bases lay outside the gene matches. In germline, CDR1 is SQVTM, CDR2 ANQGSEA. Here the CDR3 reads CSVEGQGGTEQFF. CDR3 coding DNA: TGCAGCGTTGAAGGACAGGGGGGCACTGAGCAGTTCTTC.